Reported below is one T cell receptor (beta chain). The data stem from a study of blood T cell repertoires in COVID-19. Across the study: Donors in the United States, Italy and Spain gave samples during acute or convalescent COVID-19.

CDR1 is SGHTA and CDR2 is FQGNSA in the germline V gene. The CDR3 loop spans 13 amino acids. The germline V and J ends were trimmed by 5 bases and 1 base, with 8 bases remaining between them. In the source study's methods: Reference gene primer amplification yielded estimated nucleated cell counts. TCRdb keeps only in-frame clones here, not all; method: immunoSEQ multiplex PCR. That table supplies the V and J calls and clone size; D and trimming were determined from the DNA. The table has about 97,000 clones, about 87% seen once. The sequenced material came from peripheral blood. This receptor was identified in a woman aged 30 to 39 with acute or convalescent COVID-19. The V call is TRBV7-2, the J call TRBJ1-1; tentatively, D is TRBD1 (5 bases). Written as DNA, the CDR3 is TGTGCCAGCAGCGTACAGGAGAACACTGAAGCTTTCTTT. This codes for CASSVQENTEAFF.